This TCR beta chain stems from a study of response to subunit inactivated influenza vaccine. TCRdb reprocessed the RT-PCR reads with MiXCR, giving one entry per CDR3 protein. The data contain fewer than 700,000 distinct CDR3 sequences, 10% to 15% of them seen just once; the ten biggest clones take up roughly 14%. CDR1 DFQATT and CDR2 SNEGSKA come from the germline V gene (reference sequence). V was clipped by 0 bases and J by 4 bases, with 15 bases between them. This CDR3 contains 15 residues. The chain has TRBV20-1 and TRBJ1-1, with a possible D match to TRBD1 (6 bases). The specimen comprised PBMCs from blood, sampled roughly 45 days after vaccination. The receptor was derived from a man in his fifties who received an inactivated influenza vaccine. In DNA, the CDR3 is TGCAGTGCTAGAGATGTCGGAGGGGGTCGCACTGAAGCTTTCTTT. This codes for CSARDVGGGRTEAFF.